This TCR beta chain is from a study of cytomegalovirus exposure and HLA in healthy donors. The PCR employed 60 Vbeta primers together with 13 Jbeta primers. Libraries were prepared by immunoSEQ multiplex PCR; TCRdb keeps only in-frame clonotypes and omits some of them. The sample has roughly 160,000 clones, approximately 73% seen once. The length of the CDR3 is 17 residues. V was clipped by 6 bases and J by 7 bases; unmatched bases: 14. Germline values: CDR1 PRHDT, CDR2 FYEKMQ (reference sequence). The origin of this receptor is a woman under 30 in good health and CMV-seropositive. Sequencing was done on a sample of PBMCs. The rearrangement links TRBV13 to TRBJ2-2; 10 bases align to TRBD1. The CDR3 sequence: CASSLTTTGGGHGELFF. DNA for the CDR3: TGTGCCAGCAGTCTCACAACGACAGGGGGCGGGCACGGGGAGCTGTTTTTT.